This T cell receptor (beta chain) was retrieved from a study of blood T cell repertoires in COVID-19. Original handling: Amplifying reference gene primers gave estimates of nucleated cell counts. Data came from immunoSEQ multiplex PCR; TCRdb stores just in-frame clones and leaves some out. V, J and clone size are those of that table, while D and trimming were read from the DNA. The data hold 180,000 or so clones, with about 91% observed a single time. Enrolled through a virtual design, the participants were between roughly 18 and 89 years of age and came from around 25 US areas. The study assigned cohorts using participant-reported clinical history. The ends lost 3 bases at V and 3 bases at J; junction bases unmatched: 2. Germline values: CDR1 SGDLS, CDR2 YYNGEE. This CDR3 is built from 15 residues.

The sequenced sample was PBMCs or T cells enriched from blood (not recorded which). The TCR sequence derives from a middle-aged woman with acute COVID-19. V gene TRBV9 combines with J gene TRBJ2-1, with 11 bases identical to TRBD2. The CDR3 bases are TGTGCCAGCAGCGAGCTAGCGGGGGGCTACAATGAGCAGTTCTTC. It codes for CASSELAGGYNEQFF.